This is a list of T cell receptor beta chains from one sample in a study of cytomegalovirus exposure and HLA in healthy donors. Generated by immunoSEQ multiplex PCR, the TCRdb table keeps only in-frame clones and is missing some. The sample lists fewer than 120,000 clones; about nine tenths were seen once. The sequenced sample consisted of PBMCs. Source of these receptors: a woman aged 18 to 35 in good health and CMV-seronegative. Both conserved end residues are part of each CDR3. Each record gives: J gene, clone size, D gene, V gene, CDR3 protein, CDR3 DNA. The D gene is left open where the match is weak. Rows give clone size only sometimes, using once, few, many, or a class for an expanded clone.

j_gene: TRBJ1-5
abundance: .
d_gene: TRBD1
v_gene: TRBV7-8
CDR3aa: CASSDRGVVQPQHF
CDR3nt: TGTGCCAGCAGCGACAGGGGTGTGGTTCAGCCCCAGCATTTT

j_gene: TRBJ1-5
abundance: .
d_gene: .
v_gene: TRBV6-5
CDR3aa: CASGGGHQPQHF
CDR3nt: TGTGCCAGCGGGGGAGGGCATCAGCCCCAGCATTTT

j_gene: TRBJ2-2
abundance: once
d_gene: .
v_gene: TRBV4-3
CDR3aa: CASSQGHGFNTGELFF
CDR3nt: TGCGCCAGCAGCCAGGGACATGGCTTTAACACCGGGGAGCTGTTTTTT

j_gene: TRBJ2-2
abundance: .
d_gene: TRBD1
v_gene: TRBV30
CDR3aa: CAWRGQGTGNTGELFF
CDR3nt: TGTGCCTGGAGGGGACAGGGGACCGGGAACACCGGGGAGCTGTTTTTT

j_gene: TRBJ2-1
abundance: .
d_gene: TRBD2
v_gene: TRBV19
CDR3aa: CASSIGGRAYNEQFF
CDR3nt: TGTGCCAGTAGTATAGGCGGGAGGGCCTACAATGAGCAGTTCTTC

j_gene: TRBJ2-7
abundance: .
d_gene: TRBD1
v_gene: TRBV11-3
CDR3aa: CFRPARTGEAPESYEQYF
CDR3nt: TGTTTTAGGCCCGCGAGGACAGGGGAGGCTCCTGAATCCTACGAGCAGTACTTC

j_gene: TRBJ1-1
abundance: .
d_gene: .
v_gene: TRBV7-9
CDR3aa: CASSLNARGAEAFF
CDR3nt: TGTGCCAGCAGCTTAAATGCCCGGGGAGCTGAAGCTTTCTTT

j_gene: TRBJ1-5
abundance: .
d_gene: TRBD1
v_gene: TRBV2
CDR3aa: CASSGRDSWANQPQHF
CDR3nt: TGTGCCAGCAGTGGGCGGGACAGTTGGGCCAATCAGCCCCAGCATTTT

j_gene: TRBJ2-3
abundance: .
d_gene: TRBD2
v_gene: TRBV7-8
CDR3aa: CASSPWGREADTQYF
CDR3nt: TGTGCCAGCAGCCCCTGGGGGAGGGAGGCAGATACGCAGTATTTT

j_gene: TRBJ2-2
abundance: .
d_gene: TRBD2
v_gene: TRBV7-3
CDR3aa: CASRPPTSGAGAGELFF
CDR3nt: TGTGCCAGCAGGCCACCGACTAGCGGCGCGGGAGCCGGGGAGCTGTTTTTT

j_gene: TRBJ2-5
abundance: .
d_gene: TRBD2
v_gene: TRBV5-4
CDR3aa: CASSPGTSGGARETQYF
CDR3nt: TGTGCCAGCAGCCCCGGGACTAGCGGGGGGGCCCGAGAGACCCAGTACTTC

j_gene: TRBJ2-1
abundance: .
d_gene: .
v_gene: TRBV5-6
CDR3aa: CASSGQHNEQFF
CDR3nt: TGTGCCAGCAGTGGACAGCACAATGAGCAGTTCTTC

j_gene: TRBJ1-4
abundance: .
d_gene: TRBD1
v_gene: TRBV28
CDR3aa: CASSSSVPGTDEKLFF
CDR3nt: TGTGCCAGCAGTTCCTCCGTGCCCGGGACAGATGAAAAACTGTTTTTT

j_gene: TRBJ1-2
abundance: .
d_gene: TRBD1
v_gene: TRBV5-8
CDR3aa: CASSRPDDRGGGGYTF
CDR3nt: TGTGCCAGCAGCCGTCCCGATGACAGGGGAGGCGGGGGCTACACCTTC

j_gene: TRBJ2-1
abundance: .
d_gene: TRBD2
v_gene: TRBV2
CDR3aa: CASASGLAASYNEQFF
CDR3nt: TGTGCCAGCGCTTCTGGACTAGCGGCCTCGTACAATGAGCAGTTCTTC

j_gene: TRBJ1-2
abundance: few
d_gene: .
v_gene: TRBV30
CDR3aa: CAWSVRGLDYGYTF
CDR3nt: TGTGCCTGGAGTGTACGAGGGTTGGACTATGGCTACACCTTC

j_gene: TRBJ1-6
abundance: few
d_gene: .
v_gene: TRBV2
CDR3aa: CASSATSSYNSPLHF
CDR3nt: TGTGCCAGCAGTGCCACTAGCTCCTATAATTCACCCCTCCACTTT

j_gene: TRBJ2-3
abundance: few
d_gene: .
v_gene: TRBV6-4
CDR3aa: CASSDGQITDTQYF
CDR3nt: TGTGCCAGCAGTGATGGACAGATCACAGATACGCAGTATTTT

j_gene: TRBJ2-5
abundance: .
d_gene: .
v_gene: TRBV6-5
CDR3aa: CASSYSTGRQTQYF
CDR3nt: TGTGCCAGCAGTTACTCGACAGGGAGGCAGACCCAGTACTTC

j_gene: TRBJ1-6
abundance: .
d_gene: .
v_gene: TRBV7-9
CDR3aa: CASSPRSGGNSPLHF
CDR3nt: TGTGCCAGCAGCCCACGGTCCGGCGGCAATTCACCCCTCCACTTT

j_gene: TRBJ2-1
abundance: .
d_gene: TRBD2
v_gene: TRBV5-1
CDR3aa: CASSYPGTSPNEQFF
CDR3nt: TGCGCCAGCAGCTACCCCGGGACTAGCCCCAATGAGCAGTTCTTC

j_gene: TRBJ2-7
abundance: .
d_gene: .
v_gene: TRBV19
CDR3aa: CASSIVTGYEQYF
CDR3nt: TGTGCCAGTAGTATAGTGACAGGCTACGAGCAGTACTTC

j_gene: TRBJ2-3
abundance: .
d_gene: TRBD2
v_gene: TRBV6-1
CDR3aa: CASNRLAGGTDTQYF
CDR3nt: TGTGCCAGCAACAGACTAGCGGGGGGCACAGATACGCAGTATTTT

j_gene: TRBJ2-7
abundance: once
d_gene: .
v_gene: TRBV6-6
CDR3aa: CASSDSSYEQYF
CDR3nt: TGTGCCAGCAGCGACAGCTCCTACGAGCAGTACTTC